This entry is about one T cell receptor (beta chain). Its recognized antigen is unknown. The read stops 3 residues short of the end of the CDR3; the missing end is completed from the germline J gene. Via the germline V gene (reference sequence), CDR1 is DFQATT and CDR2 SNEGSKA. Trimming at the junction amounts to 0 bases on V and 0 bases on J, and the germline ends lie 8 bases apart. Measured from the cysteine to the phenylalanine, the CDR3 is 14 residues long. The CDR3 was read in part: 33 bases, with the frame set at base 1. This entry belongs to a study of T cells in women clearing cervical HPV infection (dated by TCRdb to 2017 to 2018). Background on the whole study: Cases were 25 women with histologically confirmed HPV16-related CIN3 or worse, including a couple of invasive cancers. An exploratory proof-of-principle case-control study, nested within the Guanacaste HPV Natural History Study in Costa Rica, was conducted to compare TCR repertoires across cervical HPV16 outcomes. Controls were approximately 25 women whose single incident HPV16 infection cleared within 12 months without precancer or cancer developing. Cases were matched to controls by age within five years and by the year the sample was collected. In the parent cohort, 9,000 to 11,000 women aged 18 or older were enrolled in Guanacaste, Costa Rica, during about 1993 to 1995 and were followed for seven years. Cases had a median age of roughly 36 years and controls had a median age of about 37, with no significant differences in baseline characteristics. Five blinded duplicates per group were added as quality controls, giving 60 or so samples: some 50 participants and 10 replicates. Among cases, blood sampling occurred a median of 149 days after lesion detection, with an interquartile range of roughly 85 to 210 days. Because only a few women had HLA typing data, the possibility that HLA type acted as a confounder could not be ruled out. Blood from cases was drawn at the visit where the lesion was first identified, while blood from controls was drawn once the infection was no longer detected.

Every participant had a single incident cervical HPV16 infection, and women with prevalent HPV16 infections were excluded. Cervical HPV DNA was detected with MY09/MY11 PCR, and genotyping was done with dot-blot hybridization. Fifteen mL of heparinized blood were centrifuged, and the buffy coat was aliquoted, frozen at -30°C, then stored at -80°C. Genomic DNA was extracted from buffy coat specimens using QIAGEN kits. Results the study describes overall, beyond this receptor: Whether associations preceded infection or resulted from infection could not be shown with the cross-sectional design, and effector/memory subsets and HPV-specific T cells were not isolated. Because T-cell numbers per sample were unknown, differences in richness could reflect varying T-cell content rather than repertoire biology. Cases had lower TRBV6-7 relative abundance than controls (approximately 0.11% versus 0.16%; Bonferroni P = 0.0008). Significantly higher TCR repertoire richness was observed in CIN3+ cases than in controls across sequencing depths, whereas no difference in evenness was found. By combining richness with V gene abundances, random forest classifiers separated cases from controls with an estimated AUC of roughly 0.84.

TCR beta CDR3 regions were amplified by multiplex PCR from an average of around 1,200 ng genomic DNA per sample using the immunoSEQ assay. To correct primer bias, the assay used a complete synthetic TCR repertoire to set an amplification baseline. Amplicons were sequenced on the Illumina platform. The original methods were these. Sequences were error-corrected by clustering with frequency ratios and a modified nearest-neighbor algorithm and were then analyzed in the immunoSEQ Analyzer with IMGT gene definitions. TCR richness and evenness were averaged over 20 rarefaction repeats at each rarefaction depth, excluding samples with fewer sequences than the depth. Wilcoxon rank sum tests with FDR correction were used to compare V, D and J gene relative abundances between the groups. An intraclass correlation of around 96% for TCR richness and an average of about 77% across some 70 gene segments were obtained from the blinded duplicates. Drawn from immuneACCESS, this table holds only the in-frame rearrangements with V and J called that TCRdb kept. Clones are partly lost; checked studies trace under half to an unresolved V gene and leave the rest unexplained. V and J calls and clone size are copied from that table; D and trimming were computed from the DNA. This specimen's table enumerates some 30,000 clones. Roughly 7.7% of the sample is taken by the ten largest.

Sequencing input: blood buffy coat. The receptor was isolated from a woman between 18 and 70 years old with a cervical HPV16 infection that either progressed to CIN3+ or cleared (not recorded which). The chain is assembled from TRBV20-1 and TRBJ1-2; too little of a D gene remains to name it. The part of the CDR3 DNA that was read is TGCAGTGCTAGAGACCTCAGATCTAACTATGGC. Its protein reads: CSARDLRSNYG. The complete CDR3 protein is CSARDLRSNYGYTF.